This T cell receptor (beta chain) comes out of a study of cytomegalovirus exposure and HLA in healthy donors. General study points: Most subjects' HLA-A and HLA-B alleles were reportedly predicted from TCR beta sequences.

The germline gives CDR1 SNHLY, CDR2 FYNNEI. The V gene lost 7 bases and the J gene lost 0 bases, with 7 bases spanning the gap. The CDR3 is 13 residues long. The PCR ran on 60 Vbeta and 13 Jbeta primers. Authors' data handling: Approximately 87 million unique TCR beta chains, roughly 10 million shared, were counted in a later analysis. Method: immunoSEQ multiplex PCR; TCRdb's copy keeps in-frame clones and lacks some. V and J calls and clone size are those listed in that table; D and trimming were worked out from the DNA. The table counts around 200,000 clones; roughly 0.98% lies in the top ten. Of note for this clone: Its antigen is unknown.

The clonotype originates from a woman aged 30 to 39 in good health and CMV-seropositive. Sequencing used PBMCs. The rearrangement joins TRBV2 to TRBJ1-5; possible D gene TRBD1, 5 bases. CDR3 sequence reads: CASKQDSNQPQHF. The CDR3 DNA reads as TGTGCCAGCAAACAGGATAGCAATCAGCCCCAGCATTTT.